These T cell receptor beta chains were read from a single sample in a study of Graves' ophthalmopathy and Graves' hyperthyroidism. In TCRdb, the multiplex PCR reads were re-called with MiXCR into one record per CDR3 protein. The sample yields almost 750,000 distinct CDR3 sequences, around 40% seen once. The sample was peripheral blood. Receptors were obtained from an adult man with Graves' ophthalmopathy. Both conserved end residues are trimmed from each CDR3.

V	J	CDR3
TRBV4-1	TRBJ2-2	ASSQRGTADTGELF
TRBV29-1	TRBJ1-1	SVILNTEAF
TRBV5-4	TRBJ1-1	ASSLDLSGASNTEAF
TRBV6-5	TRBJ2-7	ASSYNRESYEQY
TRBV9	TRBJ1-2	ASSVGPWTAGLDGYT
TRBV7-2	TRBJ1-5	ASSWGSTGNQPQH
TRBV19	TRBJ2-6	ASRSGGAGANVLT
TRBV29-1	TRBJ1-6	SVEAGGPLH
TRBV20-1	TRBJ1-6	SALDRSNNSPLH
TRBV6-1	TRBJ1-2	ASSEDNHNYGYT
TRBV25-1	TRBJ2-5	ASRKPGQGGGETQY
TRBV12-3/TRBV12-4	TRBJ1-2	ASRVSGSYGYT
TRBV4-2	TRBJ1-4	ASSLTANEKLF
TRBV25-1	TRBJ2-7	ASSSRGGAQY
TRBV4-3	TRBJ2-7	ASSQDARTSYEQY
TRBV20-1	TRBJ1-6	SARDTDRGDSPLH
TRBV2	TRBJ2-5	ASSGRGARETQY
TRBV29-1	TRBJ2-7	SFAQDYEQY
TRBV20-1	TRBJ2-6	SARGANVLT
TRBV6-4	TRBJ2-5	ASSYLGQGEETQY
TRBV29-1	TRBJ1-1	SVVTGQGQPF
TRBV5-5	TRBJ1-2	ASSLYGAGYGYT
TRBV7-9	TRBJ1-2	ASSPRRGNYGYT
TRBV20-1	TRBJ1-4	SASETGGGKLF
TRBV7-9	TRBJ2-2	ASSLAHRGGGRLPNTGELF
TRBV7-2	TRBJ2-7	ASSLIAGSYEQY